A single sample is the source of the 6 T cell receptor beta chains below, sequenced in a study of shared clonotypes between healthy human individuals (dated by TCRdb to the early 2020s). The library was built by means of the immunoSEQ multiplex PCR assay. TCRdb took this table from immuneACCESS and kept in-frame rearrangements with V and J called. Such tables lack part of the clones; where checked against another copy, unresolved V genes explain under half of the gap, and the rest is unexplained. The sample profile shows some 1,100,000 clones; around 78% of them were found once. Clones ranked in the top ten supply approximately 0.5% of the sample. Sequencing used memory CD4+ T cells from PBMCs. The sample's cell subset or site label is to be understood as: CD45RA-negative fraction. Receptor source: a man between 18 and 35 years old in good health. Some clones in this sample may be carry-over from other donors' samples.

The CDR3 loop is CASSHFRDEQFF. The CDR3 nucleotides are TGCGCCAGCAGCCACTTCCGGGATGAGCAGTTCTTC. This chain uses TRBV4-3 with TRBJ2-1; no definite D call. Trimming removed 3 bases from V and 8 bases from J, with 8 bases in between. The CDR3 is made up of 12 amino acids. Looked up from germline, CDR1 is LGHNA and CDR2 is YSLEER.

This clone turned up a few times. The chain recombines TRBV11-2 with TRBJ1-1, with TRBD1 as a possible D gene (6 bases). This CDR3 contains 16 residues. The germline V gene has CDR1 SGHAT and CDR2 FQNNGV. V lost 0 bases and J lost 7, with 18 bases in between. The CDR3 spells CASSLEGGFQGYEAFF. The CDR3 nucleotides are TGTGCCAGCAGCTTAGAGGGGGGCTTTCAAGGGTATGAAGCTTTCTTT.

This clone was recorded at least ten times. The V and J genes are TRBV10-3 and TRBJ2-5; 11 bases line up with TRBD1. This CDR3 contains 15 residues. Germline V CDR1 and CDR2: ENHRY, SYGVKD. J lost 5 bases, V lost 3 bases, and 5 bases had no gene match. The CDR3 here is CAISEGQGASETQYF. The CDR3 bases are TGTGCCATCAGTGAAGGACAGGGGGCTTCGGAGACCCAGTACTTC.

This chain links TRBV27 with TRBJ1-5, with TRBD1 matching over 9 bases. Per the germline V gene, CDR1 is MNHEY and CDR2 is SMNVEV (reference sequence). Trimming at V came to 4 bases and at J to 6 bases, leaving 10 bases not matched to a gene. CDR3 length: 16 amino acids. In DNA form, the CDR3 reads TGTGCCAGCAGTTCGTCATGGACAGGGGTATCTCAGCCCCAGCATTTT. It is translated as CASSSSWTGVSQPQHF.

V is TRBV5-1 and J is TRBJ2-3; the match to TRBD1 covers 7 bases. The CDR3 extends over 16 amino acids. The V gene end was trimmed by 2 bases and the J gene end by 4 bases; junction bases not matched to a gene: 10. Germline V gene lookup returns CDR1 SGHRS and CDR2 YFSETQ. The CDR3 is CASSLGFLGGSDTQYF. The DNA of the CDR3 is TGCGCCAGCAGCTTAGGATTTCTAGGGGGCTCAGATACGCAGTATTTT.

This clone was observed a few times. The V call is TRBV2, the J call TRBJ1-1; D is unresolved. There are 13 residues in the CDR3. V lost 6 bases, J lost 4 bases, and 12 bases lay in between. Germline CDR1 SNHLY, CDR2 FYNNEI. This CDR3 reads CASSAKRATEAFF. CDR3 bases: TGTGCCAGCAGCGCCAAAAGGGCCACTGAAGCTTTCTTT.